The 20 T cell receptor beta chains listed next were all sequenced from one sample in a study of a mutant IDH1 vaccine in newly diagnosed glioma. Time point here: baseline, week 1 (first vaccination visit). Treatment denoted: pre-vaccination baseline after standard-of-care therapy. The method was immunoSEQ multiplex PCR; TCRdb's version includes in-frame clones alone and lacks a portion of them. The sample holds about 98,000 clones, around nine tenths seen once. The sample here was PBMCs, taken from a glioma patient treated with radiotherapy, temozolomide or both. These receptors were obtained from a woman between 50 and 59 years old with glioma.

V is TRBV9 and J is TRBJ1-2, with 9 bases aligning to TRBD1. Germline V lookup: CDR1 SGDLS, CDR2 YYNGEE. V lost 4 bases, J lost 3 bases, and 13 bases stayed unmatched. The CDR3 has 17 residues. CDR3 sequence reads: CASSLRQGGAVDYGYTF. CDR3 DNA: TGTGCCAGCAGCCTCCGACAGGGGGGCGCGGTGGACTATGGCTACACCTTC.

The V gene is TRBV5-6, the J gene TRBJ1-2; 12 nucleotides match TRBD1. The trim removed 4 bases at V and 4 bases at J, leaving 5 bases unmatched. The CDR3 consists of 15 residues. Germline CDR1 is SGHDT and CDR2 is YYEEEE. As DNA, the CDR3 is TGTGCCAGCAGCCGGGACAGGGGGCGCAGCTATGGCTACACCTTC. It yields the protein CASSRDRGRSYGYTF. Full variable domain (missing parts from reference TRBV5-6 and TRBJ1-2): DAGVTQSPTHLIKTRGQQVTLRCSPKSGHDTVSWYQQALGQGPQFIFQYYEEEERQRGNFPDRFSGHQFPNYSSELNVNALLLGDSALYLCASSRDRGRSYGYTFGSGTRLTVV.

The rearrangement uses TRBV5-1 and TRBJ2-3, with unresolved D. V was clipped by 0 bases and J by 0 bases, with 5 bases between them. Germline-derived CDR1 and CDR2 are SGHRS and YFSETQ. This CDR3 contains 14 residues. The CDR3 bases are TGCGCCAGCAGCTTGGGGCCGAGCACAGATACGCAGTATTTT. This translates into CASSLGPSTDTQYF.

Here the CDR3 reads CASCQGEVVAAFF. In nucleotides, the CDR3 is TGTGCCAGCTGCCAGGGTGAAGTGGTCGCAGCTTTCTTT. V gene TRBV28 combines with J gene TRBJ1-1; a weak D match, TRBD1 (5 bases). Germline V CDR1 and CDR2: MDHEN, SYDVKM. Trimming took off 8 bases at V and 10 bases at J, with 20 bases between the two ends. CDR3 length equals 13 residues.

V is TRBV16 and J is TRBJ1-1, with TRBD1 as a possible D gene (5 bases). V was pared by 4 bases and J by 1 base, with 10 bases between. This CDR3 contains 14 residues. In germline, CDR1 is KGHSY, CDR2 FQNENV. CDR3 nucleotide sequence: TGTGCCAGCAGCCCCTTCACAGGGAACACTGAAGCTTTCTTT. Amino acids: CASSPFTGNTEAFF.

J is TRBJ2-1 and V is TRBV14; 8 bases match TRBD2. The J segment lost 6 bases and the V segment lost 2 bases, leaving 3 bases of the junction unmatched. The CDR3 totals 14 residues. The V gene's germline CDR1 is SGHDN and CDR2 FVKESK. Written as DNA, the CDR3 is TGTGCCAGCAGCCAAATCAGCGGGGGCAATGAGCAGTTCTTC. Translated, it gives CASSQISGGNEQFF.

This clone was recorded only once. The chain is built from TRBV6-5 and TRBJ2-1; TRBD2 matches at 7 bases. The germline gives CDR1 MNHEY, CDR2 SVGAGI. The V gene end was trimmed by 1 base and the J gene end by 4 bases; junction bases not matched to a gene: 7. This CDR3 is 16 amino acids long. The CDR3 region has the DNA TGTGCCAGCAGTTACTATAGCGGGCTCGAGTACAATGAGCAGTTCTTC. As protein: CASSYYSGLEYNEQFF.

The J gene is TRBJ2-3, the V gene TRBV27; 10 positions agree with TRBD2. The J segment lost 3 bases and the V segment lost 8 bases, leaving 5 bases of the junction unmatched. The CDR3 is 14 amino acids. CDR1 is MNHEY, CDR2 SMNVEV, per germline (reference sequence). This CDR3 is CASPSGRGTDTQYF. The DNA for the CDR3 is TGTGCCAGCCCTAGCGGGAGAGGAACAGATACGCAGTATTTT.

This sequence joins TRBV19 and TRBJ2-1, with a weak D call TRBD2 (5 bases). Germline V gene lookup returns CDR1 LNHDA and CDR2 SQIVND (reference sequence). The CDR3 extends over 16 amino acids. V was shortened by 3 bases and J by 8 bases, with 20 bases between the two germline ends. CDR3 region: CASSIPRRGQRDEQFF. The CDR3 bases are TGTGCCAGTAGTATCCCCCGGAGAGGGCAGAGGGATGAGCAGTTCTTC. The entire variable domain, with the rest obtained from reference TRBV19 and TRBJ2-1, is as follows: DGGITQSPKYLFRKEGQNVTLSCEQNLNHDAMYWYRQDPGQGLRLIYYSQIVNDFQKGDIAEGYSVSREKKESFPLTVTSAQKNPTAFYLCASSIPRRGQRDEQFFGPGTRLTVL.

This rearrangement joins TRBV11-3 to TRBJ1-1, with D tentatively TRBD1 (5 bases). The V end lost 4 bases, the J end lost 3 bases, and 9 bases lay between the germline ends. Germline CDR1 and CDR2: SGHNT and YENEEA. CDR3 length: 13 amino acids. Written as DNA, the CDR3 is TGTGCCAGCAGCTCGGGAGGGGACACTGAAGCTTTCTTT. It codes for CASSSGGDTEAFF.

The CDR3 here is CASSYLAGGPSGDTQYF. The DNA for the CDR3 is TGTGCCAGCAGCTATCTAGCGGGAGGGCCCTCGGGAGATACGCAGTATTTT. The gene calls are TRBV5-4 and TRBJ2-3; 12 bases match TRBD2. CDR1 and CDR2 from the germline V gene are SGHNT and YYREEE (reference sequence). The J segment lost 5 bases and the V segment lost 3 bases, leaving 10 bases of the junction unmatched. This CDR3 is built from 17 residues.

The genes are TRBV9 and TRBJ2-7; possible D gene TRBD2, 5 bases. CDR1 is SGDLS and CDR2 is YYNGEE in the germline V gene. The V end was cut by 4 bases, the J end by 0 bases, with 17 bases between. This CDR3 is 16 amino acids long. For the CDR3, the DNA is TGTGCCAGCAGCCCCTCCTGGGCGGGTGTCTCCTACGAGCAGTACTTC. Amino acid sequence: CASSPSWAGVSYEQYF.

The rearrangement joins TRBV7-8 to TRBJ2-2; unclear D gene. Trimming shortened V by 3 bases and J by 6 bases, and 8 bases separated the two germline ends. This CDR3 spans 13 amino acids. Germline loops: CDR1 SGHVS, CDR2 FQNEAQ. The CDR3 nucleotides read TGTGCCAGCAGCTTGGGCATGGCCGGGGAGCTGTTTTTT. Translated: CASSLGMAGELFF.

This rearrangement joins TRBV28 to TRBJ1-1; TRBD1 might be the D (6 bases). This CDR3 contains 14 residues. The ends were cut back, 3 bases at V and 0 bases at J, with 8 bases in the middle. CDR1 is MDHEN, CDR2 SYDVKM, per germline. The CDR3 loop is CASSLGTLNTEAFF. The CDR3 DNA is TGTGCCAGCAGTTTGGGGACACTGAACACTGAAGCTTTCTTT.

This clone was seen more than once but under ten times. This rearrangement joins TRBV5-1 to TRBJ1-6; D not certain. The V gene lost 0 bases and the J gene lost 10 bases, with 17 bases spanning the gap. The CDR3 is 16 amino acids. CDR1 and CDR2 (germline): SGHRS, YFSETQ. CDR3 loop: CASSLEWSVGRSPLHF. DNA of the CDR3: TGCGCCAGCAGCTTGGAGTGGTCAGTAGGAAGATCACCCCTCCACTTT.

V usage is TRBV6-5 and J usage is TRBJ1-2; TRBD1 might be the D (5 bases). In germline, CDR1 is MNHEY, CDR2 SVGAGI. The CDR3 consists of 14 residues. V was clipped by 5 bases and J by 3 bases, with 13 bases between them. The chain's CDR3 is CASSTQGADYGYTF. The CDR3 region has the DNA TGTGCCAGCAGTACCCAGGGTGCAGACTATGGCTACACCTTC.

About this clone itself: This CDR3 is also generated by other DNA sequences in the sample. This chain connects TRBV30 to TRBJ2-1; D perhaps matches TRBD2 (5 bases). CDR3 size: 12 residues. Trimming left V 5 bases short and J 6 bases short, with 11 bases between. Germline CDR1 reads GTSNPN; CDR2 reads SVGIG (reference sequence). CDR3 amino acids: CAWVHSGNEQFF. The CDR3 coding sequence is TGTGCCTGGGTTCACAGCGGCAATGAGCAGTTCTTC.

The rearrangement uses TRBV7-2 and TRBJ2-7, with D possibly being TRBD1 (6 bases). V was shortened by 1 base and J by 6 bases, with 13 bases between the two germline ends. The CDR3 contains 14 residues. Germline V gives CDR1 SGHTA, CDR2 FQGNSA. The CDR3 here is CASSLDRVWGEQYF. The CDR3 DNA is TGTGCCAGCAGCTTAGACAGGGTTTGGGGCGAGCAGTACTTC.

The chain carries TRBV5-1 and TRBJ2-1; 9 bases match TRBD2. Germline loops: CDR1 SGHRS, CDR2 YFSETQ. V lost 4 bases to trimming and J lost 5 bases; unmatched junction nucleotides: 4. The CDR3 length is 14 residues. CDR3 sequence reads: CASSPVAGDNEQFF. In DNA, the CDR3 is TGCGCCAGCAGCCCGGTAGCGGGAGACAATGAGCAGTTCTTC.

This clone occurred once. The rearrangement uses TRBV15 and TRBJ2-7; 9 bases align to TRBD2. There are 17 residues in the CDR3. The junction had 8 bases not matched to a gene; V was cut back by 0 bases and J by 2 bases. Germline V lookup: CDR1 LNHNV, CDR2 YYDKDF (reference sequence). DNA of the CDR3: TGTGCCACCAGCAGAGATCAGGTAGCGGGGGCTACCTACGAGCAGTACTTC. Protein product: CATSRDQVAGATYEQYF.